One T cell receptor beta chain is described in this entry. The antigen is not known. The sample is drawn from a study of shared clonotypes between healthy human individuals. The trim removed 6 bases at V and 3 bases at J, leaving 6 bases unmatched. This CDR3 has 15 amino acids. Germline V CDR1 and CDR2: MNHEY, SMNVEV (reference sequence). Several immunoSEQ plates held equal portions of the genomic DNA taken from each subset. Generated by immunoSEQ multiplex PCR, the TCRdb table keeps only in-frame clones and is missing some. The sample shows fewer than 1 million clones, about 96% of them seen only once. Naive-designated CD8 cells lacked CD45RO, were positively enriched for CCR7, and omitted terminally differentiated effector memory CD45RA+ cells. Study-level results: Memory subsets had estimated richness that was generally smaller than that of naive subsets.

V gene TRBV27 combines with J gene TRBJ2-1; 9 bases are shared with TRBD2. The material sequenced was naive CD8+ T cells sorted from blood. This receptor was taken from a young man in good health. The CDR3 coding sequence is TGTGCCAGCAGCTTAATACTAGCGGGCTACAATGAGCAGTTCTTC. Translation gives CASSLILAGYNEQFF.